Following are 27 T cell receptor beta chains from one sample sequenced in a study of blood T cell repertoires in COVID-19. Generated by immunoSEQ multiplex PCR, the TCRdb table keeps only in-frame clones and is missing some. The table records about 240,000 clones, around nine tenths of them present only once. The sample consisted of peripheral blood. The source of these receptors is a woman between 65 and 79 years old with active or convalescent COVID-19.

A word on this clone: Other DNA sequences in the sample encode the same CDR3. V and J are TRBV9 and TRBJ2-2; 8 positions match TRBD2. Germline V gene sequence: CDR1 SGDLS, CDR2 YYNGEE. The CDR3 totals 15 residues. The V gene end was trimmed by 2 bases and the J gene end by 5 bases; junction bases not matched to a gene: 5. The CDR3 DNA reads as TGTGCCAGCAGCGTGGTAGCGGGGAATACCGGGGAGCTGTTTTTT. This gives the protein CASSVVAGNTGELFF.

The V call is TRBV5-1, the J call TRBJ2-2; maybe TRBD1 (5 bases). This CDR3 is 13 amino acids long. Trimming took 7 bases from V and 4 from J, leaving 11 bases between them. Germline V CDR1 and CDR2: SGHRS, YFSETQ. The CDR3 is CASGARSTGELFF. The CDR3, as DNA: TGCGCCAGCGGGGCGAGGAGCACCGGGGAGCTGTTTTTT.

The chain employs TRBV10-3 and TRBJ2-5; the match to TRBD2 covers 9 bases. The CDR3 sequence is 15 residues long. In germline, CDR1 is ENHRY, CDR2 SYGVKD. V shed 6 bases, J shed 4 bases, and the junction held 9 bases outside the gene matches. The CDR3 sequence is CAISRGSGRRETQYF. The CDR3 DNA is TGTGCCATCAGCCGAGGGAGCGGGAGGAGAGAGACCCAGTACTTC.

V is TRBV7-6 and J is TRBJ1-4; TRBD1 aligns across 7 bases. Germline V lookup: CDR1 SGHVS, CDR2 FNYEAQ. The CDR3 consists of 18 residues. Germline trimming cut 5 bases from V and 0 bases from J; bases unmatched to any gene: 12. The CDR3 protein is CASSNRYRDSATNEKLFF. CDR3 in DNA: TGTGCCAGCAGCAACAGATACCGGGACAGTGCAACTAATGAAAAACTGTTTTTT.

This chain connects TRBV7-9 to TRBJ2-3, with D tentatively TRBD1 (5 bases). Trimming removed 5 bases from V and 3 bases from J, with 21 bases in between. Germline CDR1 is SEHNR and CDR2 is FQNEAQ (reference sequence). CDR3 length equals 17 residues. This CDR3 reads CASSKPQGDYRTDTQYF. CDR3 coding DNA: TGTGCCAGCAGCAAACCCCAGGGTGATTATCGTACAGATACGCAGTATTTT.

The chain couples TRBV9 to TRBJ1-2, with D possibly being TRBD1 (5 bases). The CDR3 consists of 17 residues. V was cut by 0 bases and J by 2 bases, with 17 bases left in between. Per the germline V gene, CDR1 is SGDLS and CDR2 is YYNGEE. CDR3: CASSVGGTADSNYGYTF. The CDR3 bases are TGTGCCAGCAGCGTAGGTGGGACTGCTGACTCCAACTATGGCTACACCTTC.

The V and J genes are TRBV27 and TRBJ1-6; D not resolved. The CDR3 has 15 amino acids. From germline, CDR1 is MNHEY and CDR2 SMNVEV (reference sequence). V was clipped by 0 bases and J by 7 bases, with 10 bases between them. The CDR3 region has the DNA TGTGCCAGCAGTTTATCGACTGGTTTGAATTCACCCCTCCACTTT. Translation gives CASSLSTGLNSPLHF.

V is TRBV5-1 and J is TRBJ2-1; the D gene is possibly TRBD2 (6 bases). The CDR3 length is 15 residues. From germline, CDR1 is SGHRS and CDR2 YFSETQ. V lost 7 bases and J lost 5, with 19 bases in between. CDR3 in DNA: TGCGCCAGCTCCGTGACCGGGACTCCACACAATGAGCAGTTCTTC. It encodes CASSVTGTPHNEQFF.

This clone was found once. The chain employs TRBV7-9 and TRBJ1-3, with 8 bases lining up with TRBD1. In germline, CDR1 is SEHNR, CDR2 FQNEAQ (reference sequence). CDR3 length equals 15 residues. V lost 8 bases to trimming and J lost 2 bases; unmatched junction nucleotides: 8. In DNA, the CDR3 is TGTGCCAGCCCGAGGGCAGGGGGCCCTGGAAACACCATATATTTT. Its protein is CASPRAGGPGNTIYF.

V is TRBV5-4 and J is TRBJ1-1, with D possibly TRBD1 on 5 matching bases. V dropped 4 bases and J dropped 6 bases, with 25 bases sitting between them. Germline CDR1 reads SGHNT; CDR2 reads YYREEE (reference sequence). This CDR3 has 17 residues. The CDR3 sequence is CASSREPSNPGGAEAFF. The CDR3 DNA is TGTGCCAGCAGCCGGGAGCCCTCCAACCCGGGGGGGGCTGAAGCTTTCTTT.

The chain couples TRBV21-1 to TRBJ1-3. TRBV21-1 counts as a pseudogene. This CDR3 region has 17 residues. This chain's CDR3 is CASSKGEGRGSGNTIYF. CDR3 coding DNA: TGTGCCAGCAGCAAAGGAGAGGGCCGGGGTTCTGGAAACACCATATATTTT.

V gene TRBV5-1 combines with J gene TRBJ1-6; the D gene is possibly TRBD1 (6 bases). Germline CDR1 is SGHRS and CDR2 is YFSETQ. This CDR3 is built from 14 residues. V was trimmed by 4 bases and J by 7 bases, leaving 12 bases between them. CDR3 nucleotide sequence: TGCGCCAGCAGCACTGGGACACCAAATTCACCCCTCCACTTT. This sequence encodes CASSTGTPNSPLHF.

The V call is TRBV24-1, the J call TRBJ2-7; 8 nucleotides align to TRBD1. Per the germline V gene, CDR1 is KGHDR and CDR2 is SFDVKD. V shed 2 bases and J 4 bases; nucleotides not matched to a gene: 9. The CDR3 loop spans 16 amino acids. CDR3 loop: CATSDSRTGKGYEQYF. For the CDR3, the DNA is TGTGCCACCAGTGATTCCCGGACAGGGAAGGGGTACGAGCAGTACTTC.

This chain's CDR3 is CASSHPLPGTGSSGNTIYF. The CDR3 DNA reads as TGTGCCAGCAGCCACCCCTTGCCCGGGACAGGAAGCTCTGGAAACACCATATATTTT. The chain recombines TRBV3-1 (or the pseudogene TRBV3-2) with TRBJ1-3, with 8 bases identical to TRBD1. Trimming at V came to 3 bases and at J to 0 bases, leaving 13 bases not matched to a gene. The CDR3 spans 19 residues. Germline V gene data show CDR1 as LGHDT and CDR2 as YNNKEL (reference sequence).

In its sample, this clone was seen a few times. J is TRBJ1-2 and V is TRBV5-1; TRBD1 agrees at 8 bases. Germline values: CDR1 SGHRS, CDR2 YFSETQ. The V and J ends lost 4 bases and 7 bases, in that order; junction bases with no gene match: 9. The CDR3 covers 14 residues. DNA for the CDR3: TGCGCCAGCAGCCCATCAGGGGGCTCGGGTGGCTACACCTTC. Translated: CASSPSGGSGGYTF.

The CDR3 DNA is TGTGCCAGCAGCTTAGAGAGGACAGACGGAAACACCATATATTTT. As protein: CASSLERTDGNTIYF. The V gene is TRBV7-2, the J gene TRBJ1-3, with D maybe TRBD1 (6 bases). Per germline, CDR1 SGHTA and CDR2 FQGNSA. Between the trimmed V and J ends, which lost 1 base and 4 bases, there was a span of 11 bases. The CDR3 covers 15 residues.

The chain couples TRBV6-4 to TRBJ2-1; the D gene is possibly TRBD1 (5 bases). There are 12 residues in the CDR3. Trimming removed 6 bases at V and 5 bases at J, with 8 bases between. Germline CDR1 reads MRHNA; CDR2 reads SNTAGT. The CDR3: CASRGRNNEQFF. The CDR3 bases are TGTGCCAGCAGGGGGCGAAACAATGAGCAGTTCTTC.

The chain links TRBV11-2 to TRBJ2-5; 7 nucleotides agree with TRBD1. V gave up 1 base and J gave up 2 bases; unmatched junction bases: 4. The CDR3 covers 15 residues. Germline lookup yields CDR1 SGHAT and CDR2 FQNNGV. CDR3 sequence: CASSLGDSGQETQYF. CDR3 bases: TGTGCCAGCAGCTTAGGGGACAGCGGACAAGAGACCCAGTACTTC.

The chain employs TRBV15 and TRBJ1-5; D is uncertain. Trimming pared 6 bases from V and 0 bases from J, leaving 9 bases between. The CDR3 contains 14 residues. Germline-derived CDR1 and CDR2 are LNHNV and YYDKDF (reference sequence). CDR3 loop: CATSWEVSNQPQHF. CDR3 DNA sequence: TGTGCCACCAGTTGGGAGGTTAGCAATCAGCCCCAGCATTTT.

The CDR3 is CASSLEGGFGNTIYF. For the CDR3, the DNA is TGTGCCAGCAGCTTAGAAGGGGGTTTTGGAAACACCATATATTTT. The chain combines TRBV7-2 with TRBJ1-3; tentatively, D is TRBD1 (6 bases). CDR1 is SGHTA, CDR2 FQGNSA, per germline. The CDR3 has 15 amino acids. Trimming took 1 base from V and 3 from J, leaving 10 bases between them.

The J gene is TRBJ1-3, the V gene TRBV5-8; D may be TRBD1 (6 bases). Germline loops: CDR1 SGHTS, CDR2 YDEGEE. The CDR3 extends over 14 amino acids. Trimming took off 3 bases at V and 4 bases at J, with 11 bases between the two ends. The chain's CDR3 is CASSWTGTGNTIYF. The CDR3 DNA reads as TGTGCCAGCAGCTGGACCGGGACAGGAAACACCATATATTTT.

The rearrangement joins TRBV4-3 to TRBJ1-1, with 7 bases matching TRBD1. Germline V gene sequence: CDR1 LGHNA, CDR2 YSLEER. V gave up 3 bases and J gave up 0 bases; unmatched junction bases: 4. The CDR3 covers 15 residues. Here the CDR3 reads CASSHRGQMNTEAFF. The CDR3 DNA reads TGCGCCAGCAGCCATAGGGGACAGATGAACACTGAAGCTTTCTTT.

CDR3 region: CASSQETGIYGYTF. Written as DNA, the CDR3 is TGTGCCAGCAGCCAAGAGACGGGGATCTATGGCTACACCTTC. The chain is built from TRBV14 and TRBJ1-2; D uncertain. The CDR3 runs 14 residues. V lost 0 bases to trimming and J lost 4 bases, with 9 bases between them. CDR1 and CDR2 (germline): SGHDN, FVKESK. Filled out from reference TRBV14 and TRBJ1-2, the complete variable domain reads EAGVTQFPSHSVIEKGQTVTLRCDPISGHDNLYWYRRVMGKEIKFLLHFVKESKQDESGMPNNRFLAERTGGTYSTLKVQPAELEDSGVYFCASSQETGIYGYTFGSGTRLTVV.

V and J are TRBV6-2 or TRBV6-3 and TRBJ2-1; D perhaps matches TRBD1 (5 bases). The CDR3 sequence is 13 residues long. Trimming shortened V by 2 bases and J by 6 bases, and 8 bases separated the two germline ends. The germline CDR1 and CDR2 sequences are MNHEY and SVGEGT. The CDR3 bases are TGTGCCAGCAGTTACGTACAGGTCAATGAGCAGTTCTTC. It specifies CASSYVQVNEQFF.

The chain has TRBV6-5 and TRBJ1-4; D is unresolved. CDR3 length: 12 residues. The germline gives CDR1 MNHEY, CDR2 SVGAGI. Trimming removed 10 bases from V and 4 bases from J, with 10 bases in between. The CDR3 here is CATLAFNEKLFF. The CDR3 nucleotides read TGTGCCACGCTGGCCTTTAATGAAAAACTGTTTTTT.

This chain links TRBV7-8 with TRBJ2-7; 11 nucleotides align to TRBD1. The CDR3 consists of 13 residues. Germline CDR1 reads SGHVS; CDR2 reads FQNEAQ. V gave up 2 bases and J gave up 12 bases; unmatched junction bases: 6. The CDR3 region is CASSLSGTGGPYF. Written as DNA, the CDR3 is TGTGCCAGCAGCTTATCGGGGACAGGGGGTCCGTACTTC. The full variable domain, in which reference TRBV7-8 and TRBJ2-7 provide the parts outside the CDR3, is GAGVSQSPRYKVAKRGQDVALRCDPISGHVSLFWYQQALGQGPEFLTYFQNEAQLDKSGLPSDRFFAERPEGSVSTLKIQRTQQEDSAVYLCASSLSGTGGPYFGPGTRLTVT.

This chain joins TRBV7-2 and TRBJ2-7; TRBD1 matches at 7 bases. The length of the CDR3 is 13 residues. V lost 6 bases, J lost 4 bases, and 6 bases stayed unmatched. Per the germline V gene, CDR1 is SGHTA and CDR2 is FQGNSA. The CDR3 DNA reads TGTGCCAGCAGTTCAGACAGGGTTTACGAGCAGTACTTC. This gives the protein CASSSDRVYEQYF.